Following are 20 T cell receptor beta chains from one sample sequenced in a study of T cell repertoires in cytomegalovirus infection. MiXCR, applied by TCRdb to the reads, yields one record per CDR3 protein. The data show about 300,000 distinct CDR3 sequences, with around 10% seen just once and around 2.5% held by the top ten. Sequenced input: PBMCs. The source of these receptors is a human donor in good health (CMV status not recorded). Some clones in this sample may be carry-over from other donors' samples.

At least ten counts were recorded for this clonotype. The chain uses TRBV7-9 and TRBJ2-7, with 7 positions matching TRBD1. J was trimmed by 1 base and V by 2 bases; bases with no gene match: 5. This CDR3 region has 15 residues. CDR1 and CDR2 (germline): SEHNR, FQNEAQ (reference sequence). CDR3 amino acids: CASSLLEQGSYEQYF. CDR3 coding DNA: TGTGCCAGCAGCTTATTGGAACAGGGGTCCTACGAGCAGTACTTC.

The sample holds a few counts of this clonotype. The chain carries TRBV25-1 and TRBJ2-3; 14 bases are shared with TRBD2. Trimming at V came to 4 bases and at J to 5 bases, leaving 5 bases not matched to a gene. Germline CDR1 and CDR2: MGHDK and SYGVNS. This CDR3 spans 16 amino acids. In nucleotides, the CDR3 is TGTGCCAGCAGTGGAGGGACTAGCGGGGGCCGAGATACGCAGTATTTT. Translated, it gives CASSGGTSGGRDTQYF.

This clonotype came up many times. The chain has TRBV28 and TRBJ2-1; no clear D gene. The CDR3 runs 15 residues. The V end lost 5 bases, the J end lost 0 bases, and 11 bases lay between the germline ends. CDR1 and CDR2 (germline): MDHEN, SYDVKM. CDR3: CASSVKASSYNEQFF. The CDR3, as DNA: TGTGCCAGCAGTGTGAAGGCGAGCTCCTACAATGAGCAGTTCTTC.

There are many counts of this clonotype. The V call is TRBV7-9, the J call TRBJ1-1; D remains ambiguous. The CDR3 covers 12 residues. V dropped 5 bases and J dropped 0 bases, with 4 bases sitting between them. Germline V gene lookup returns CDR1 SEHNR and CDR2 FQNEAQ (reference sequence). In nucleotides, the CDR3 is TGTGCCAGCAGCGCCATGAACACTGAAGCTTTCTTT. As protein: CASSAMNTEAFF.

This clonotype was seen at least ten times. The V and J genes are TRBV28 and TRBJ1-5; weak D call: TRBD1 (6 bases). Germline assignment: CDR1 MDHEN and CDR2 SYDVKM. The V and J ends lost 6 bases and 7 bases respectively, with 16 bases between them. This CDR3 region has 14 residues. CDR3 bases: TGTGCCAGCAGATATAACAGGGTGAGGCAGCCCCAGCATTTT. Translating it yields CASRYNRVRQPQHF.

This clonotype was seen a single time. This could be a read error, since a much larger clone is one nucleotide away. The V call is TRBV7-9, the J call TRBJ2-7; D is unresolved. Germline-derived CDR1 and CDR2 are SEHNR and FQNEAQ (reference sequence). This CDR3 is built from 15 residues. The CDR3 DNA reads TGTGGCAGCAGCTCCCGGGCCCTGGGCTCCTACGAGCAGTACTTC. The encoded protein is CGSSSRALGSYEQYF.

Note on this clonotype: A read error may explain this, as a much larger clone is one base away. This sequence joins TRBV19 and TRBJ1-1, with 8 nucleotides matching TRBD1. CDR3 length: 14 residues. Per germline, CDR1 LNHDA and CDR2 SQIVND (reference sequence). The CDR3 sequence is CAGSPQGARTEAFF. The DNA for the CDR3 is TGTGCCGGTAGCCCTCAGGGGGCTAGGACTGAAGCTTTCTTT.

This clonotype was found a few times. The chain recombines TRBV20-1 with TRBJ2-7; possibly TRBD2 for D (5 bases). This CDR3 is built from 15 residues. Germline lookup yields CDR1 DFQATT and CDR2 SNEGSKA (reference sequence). Trimming left V 0 bases short and J 0 bases short, with 12 bases between. CDR3: CSARDISGSSYEQYF. The DNA of the CDR3 is TGCAGTGCTAGAGATATCAGCGGTTCCTCCTACGAGCAGTACTTC.

This clonotype was seen at least ten times. The rearrangement uses TRBV7-2 and TRBJ2-1; D may be TRBD2 (6 bases). The CDR3 extends over 15 amino acids. V was clipped by 6 bases and J by 4 bases, with 16 bases between them. CDR1 is SGHTA and CDR2 is FQGNSA in the germline V gene. CDR3 nucleotide sequence: TGTGCCAGCAGTAAGGGTAGGGGAGGATACAATGAGCAGTTCTTC. Translating gives CASSKGRGGYNEQFF.

This clonotype was counted ten times or more. The V gene is TRBV3-1, the J gene TRBJ2-1; 10 nucleotides align to TRBD2. With V trimmed by 8 bases and J by 8 bases, 12 bases remained unmatched. The CDR3 loop spans 15 amino acids. The germline V gene encodes CDR1 LGHDT and CDR2 YNNKEL (reference sequence). CDR3 nucleotide sequence: TGTGCCAGCCCGACTCACAGCGGGGGGGCCTATGAGCAGTTCTTC. Its translation is CASPTHSGGAYEQFF.

This clonotype has at least ten counts. The chain couples TRBV7-3 to TRBJ2-1; TRBD2 aligns across 7 bases. Germline assignment: CDR1 SGHTA and CDR2 FQGTGA. The J segment lost 4 bases and the V segment lost 5 bases, leaving 2 bases of the junction unmatched. The CDR3 contains 13 residues. CDR3 amino acids: CASSPGGYNEQFF. DNA of the CDR3: TGTGCCAGCAGCCCCGGGGGGTACAATGAGCAGTTCTTC.

V usage is TRBV2 and J usage is TRBJ1-6, with D uncertain. CDR3 size: 13 residues. CDR1 SNHLY and CDR2 FYNNEI come from the germline V gene. With 5 bases removed from V and 7 bases from J, the gap between germline ends came to 9 bases. The CDR3 sequence: CASSTSRNSPLHF. In DNA, the CDR3 is TGTGCCAGCAGTACATCCCGAAATTCACCCCTCCACTTT.

This clonotype was detected only a few times. CDR3 sequence (DNA): TGCAGTGCTAGTAACCCTGGGGGCGAGCAGTACGTC. This gives the protein CSASNPGGEQYV. This chain links TRBV20-1 with TRBJ2-7, with D perhaps TRBD1 or TRBD2 (5 bases each). The CDR3 spans 12 residues. Trimming took 3 bases from V and 6 from J, leaving 12 bases between them. CDR1 and CDR2 from the germline V gene are DFQATT and SNEGSKA (reference sequence).

In this sample, this clonotype turned up many times. The V and J genes are TRBV12-3 or TRBV12-4 and TRBJ2-2; D gene unclear. V was shortened by 6 bases and J by 5 bases, with 4 bases between the two germline ends. This CDR3 is 11 amino acids long. CDR3 nucleotides: TGTGCCAGCAGATTTACCGGGGAGCTGTTTTTT. This sequence encodes CASRFTGELFF.

This clonotype was seen a handful of times. V is TRBV6-5 and J is TRBJ2-2; 8 bases are a match to TRBD1. The CDR3 extends over 17 amino acids. Germline trimming cut 3 bases from V and 4 bases from J; bases unmatched to any gene: 10. Per the germline V gene, CDR1 is MNHEY and CDR2 is SVGAGI. The CDR3 DNA is TGTGCCAGCAGTTATTTGCAGGGGGCGATTCGCACCGGGGAGCTGTTTTTT. This encodes CASSYLQGAIRTGELFF.

This clonotype was seen just once. V gene TRBV29-1 combines with J gene TRBJ2-7; 8 bases line up with TRBD2. Losses at the gene ends were 7 bases for V and 3 bases for J; bases not matched to a gene: 14. CDR1 is SQVTM, CDR2 ANQGSEA, per germline. This CDR3 is 15 amino acids long. CDR3 nucleotide sequence: TGCAGCGCAGAATTAGCGGGGAACCTGGACTACGAGCAGTACTTC. It encodes CSAELAGNLDYEQYF.

This clonotype was seen at least ten times. An end of the junction does not agree with germline; a read error may underlie this. The chain combines TRBV28 with TRBJ1-1, with D uncertain. Germline V gene data show CDR1 as MDHEN and CDR2 as SYDVKM. The CDR3 is made up of 15 amino acids. The CDR3 nucleotides are TGTGCCAGCAGTTTATCCCGGACGGTGAAGACTGAAGCTTTCTTT. Amino acid sequence: CASSLSRTVKTEAFF.

This clonotype was recorded many times. The chain recombines TRBV28 with TRBJ2-1, with D perhaps TRBD1 or TRBD2 (5 bases each). The CDR3 is made up of 13 amino acids. The V and J ends lost 5 bases and 4 bases respectively, with 9 bases between them. Germline V CDR1 and CDR2: MDHEN, SYDVKM. CDR3 DNA sequence: TGTGCCAGCAGTAGTGGGGGTTACAATGAGCAGTTCTTC. This sequence encodes CASSSGGYNEQFF.

This clonotype was observed many times. The chain uses TRBV28 and TRBJ2-1; 7 bases match TRBD1. The V and J ends lost 3 bases and 4 bases, in that order; junction bases with no gene match: 6. The CDR3 loop spans 15 amino acids. Germline CDR1 is MDHEN and CDR2 is SYDVKM. The CDR3 region has the DNA TGTGCCAGCAGTTTTTGGGACAGCCGGTACAATGAGCAGTTCTTC. This codes for CASSFWDSRYNEQFF.

This clonotype showed up many times. The gene calls are TRBV20-1 and TRBJ1-1; a possible D gene is TRBD1 (6 bases). V lost 3 bases to trimming and J lost 1 base, with 12 bases between them. Germline CDR1 reads DFQATT; CDR2 reads SNEGSKA (reference sequence). The CDR3 consists of 14 residues. CDR3 in amino acids: CSARLGQGNTEAFF. Here the CDR3 DNA reads TGCAGTGCTAGGTTGGGACAAGGGAACACTGAAGCTTTCTTT.